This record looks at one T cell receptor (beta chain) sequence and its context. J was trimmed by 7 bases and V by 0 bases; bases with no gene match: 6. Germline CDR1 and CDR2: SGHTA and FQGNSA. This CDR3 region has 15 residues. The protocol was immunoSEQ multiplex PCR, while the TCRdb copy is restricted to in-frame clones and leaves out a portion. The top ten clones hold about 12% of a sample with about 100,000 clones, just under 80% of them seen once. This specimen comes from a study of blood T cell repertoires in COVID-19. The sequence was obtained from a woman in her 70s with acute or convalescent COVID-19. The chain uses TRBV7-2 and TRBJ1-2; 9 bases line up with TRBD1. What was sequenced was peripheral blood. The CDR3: CASSLARDRVGGYTF. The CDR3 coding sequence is TGTGCCAGCAGCTTAGCAAGGGACAGGGTTGGTGGCTACACCTTC. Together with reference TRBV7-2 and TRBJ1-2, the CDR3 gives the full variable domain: GAGVSQSPSNKVTEKGKDVELRCDPISGHTALYWYRQSLGQGLEFLIYFQGNSAPDKSGLPSDRFSAERTGGSVSTLTIQRTQQEDSAVYLCASSLARDRVGGYTFGSGTRLTVV.